At least ten counts were recorded for the clone carrying this T cell receptor beta chain. One base away lies a much larger clone, so this may be a sequencing read error. This specimen includes other DNA sequences encoding the same CDR3. Every patient underwent thyroid surgery untreated. This sample is drawn from a study of metastatic and nonmetastatic thyroid tumors. TCRdb re-clonotyped the PCR reads through MiXCR. The sample yields about 45,000 clones, 3% to 3.5% seen once. This sequence originates from a female donor with papillary thyroid cancer or a benign thyroid nodule (not recorded which). Some clones in this sample may be carry-over from other donors' samples. Sequences were obtained from blood.

DNA of the CDR3: TGCAGTGCTAGGGATTGGGGGAGGGCCCAAGAGACCCAGTACTTC. This gives the protein CSARDWGRAQETQYF. This rearrangement joins TRBV20-1 to TRBJ2-5, with 7 positions matching TRBD2. V lost 3 bases to trimming and J lost 1 base; unmatched junction nucleotides: 8. CDR3 length equals 15 residues. Per the germline V gene, CDR1 is DFQATT and CDR2 is SNEGSKA (reference sequence).